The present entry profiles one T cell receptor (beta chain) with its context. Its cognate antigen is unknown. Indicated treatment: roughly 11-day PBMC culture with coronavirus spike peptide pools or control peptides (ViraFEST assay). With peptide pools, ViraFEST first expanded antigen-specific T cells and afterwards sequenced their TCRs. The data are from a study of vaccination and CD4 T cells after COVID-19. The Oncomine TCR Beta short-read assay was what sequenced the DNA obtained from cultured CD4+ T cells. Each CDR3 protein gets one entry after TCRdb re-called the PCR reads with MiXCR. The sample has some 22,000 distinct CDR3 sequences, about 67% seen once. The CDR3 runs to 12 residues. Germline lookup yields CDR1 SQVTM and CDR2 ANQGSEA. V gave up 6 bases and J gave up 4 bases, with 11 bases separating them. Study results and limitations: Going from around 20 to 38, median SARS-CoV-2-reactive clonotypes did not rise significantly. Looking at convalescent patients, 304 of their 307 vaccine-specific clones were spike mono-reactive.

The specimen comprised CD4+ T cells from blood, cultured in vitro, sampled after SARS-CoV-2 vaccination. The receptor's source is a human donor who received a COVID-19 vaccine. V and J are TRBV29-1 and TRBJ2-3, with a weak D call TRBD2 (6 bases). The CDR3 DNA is TGCAGCGTGGGTTGGAGGGCAGATACGCAGTATTTT. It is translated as CSVGWRADTQYF.